These 26 T cell receptor beta chains came from one sample sequenced in a study of immune evolution from preneoplasia to lung adenocarcinoma. Only in-frame clones appear in the TCRdb table, and some are missing; sequencing was by immunoSEQ multiplex PCR. This sample yields thousands of clones, of which 60% to 85% are seen a single time; over 15% belongs to the top ten. Sequences were obtained from FFPE adjacent normal lung tissue. All receptors come from a person aged 65 to 85 with lung adenocarcinoma.

The chain couples TRBV7-9 to TRBJ1-4, with TRBD1 matching over 8 bases. The germline CDR1 and CDR2 sequences are SEHNR and FQNEAQ (reference sequence). The CDR3 spans 13 residues. The junction had 4 bases not matched to a gene; V was cut back by 5 bases and J by 8 bases. CDR3 nucleotides: TGTGCCAGCAGCCGACAGGGGTTGGAAAAACTGTTTTTT. It is translated as CASSRQGLEKLFF.

The V call is TRBV5-4, the J call TRBJ1-2, with TRBD1 matching 7 bases. CDR1 and CDR2 from the germline V gene are SGHNT and YYREEE (reference sequence). The trim removed 4 bases at V and 4 bases at J, leaving 4 bases unmatched. This CDR3 region has 13 residues. In DNA, the CDR3 is TGTGCCAGCAGCGCGGGACAGATCTATGGCTACACCTTC. Its protein is CASSAGQIYGYTF.

This clone was found once. This chain connects TRBV6-5 to TRBJ1-1; 8 bases fit TRBD1. Germline loops: CDR1 MNHEY, CDR2 SVGAGI. V shed 6 bases and J 1 base; nucleotides not matched to a gene: 4. This CDR3 is built from 14 residues. The CDR3 region has the DNA TGTGCCAGCAGACTACAGGGGGGGAACACTGAAGCTTTCTTT. It encodes CASRLQGGNTEAFF.

J is TRBJ1-5 and V is TRBV19; D might be TRBD1 (5 bases). CDR1 is LNHDA and CDR2 is SQIVND in the germline V gene (reference sequence). The V and J ends lost 5 bases and 3 bases respectively, with 11 bases between them. This CDR3 contains 14 residues. This CDR3 is CASSHPGHNQPQHF. The CDR3 DNA reads as TGTGCCAGTAGTCACCCCGGACACAATCAGCCCCAGCATTTT. Full variable domain (remainder filled in from reference TRBV19 and TRBJ1-5): DGGITQSPKYLFRKEGQNVTLSCEQNLNHDAMYWYRQDPGQGLRLIYYSQIVNDFQKGDIAEGYSVSREKKESFPLTVTSAQKNPTAFYLCASSHPGHNQPQHFGDGTRLSIL.

This sequence joins TRBV19 and TRBJ1-6; weak D call: TRBD1 (6 bases). CDR1 is LNHDA and CDR2 is SQIVND in the germline V gene (reference sequence). The CDR3 length is 15 residues. V lost 6 bases and J 7 bases, leaving 16 bases between the germline ends. In DNA form, the CDR3 reads TGTGCCAGTAGCACTTTTGGGGGGGCAAATTCACCCCTCCACTTT. Amino acids: CASSTFGGANSPLHF. The full variable domain, completed using reference TRBV19 and TRBJ1-6, is DGGITQSPKYLFRKEGQNVTLSCEQNLNHDAMYWYRQDPGQGLRLIYYSQIVNDFQKGDIAEGYSVSREKKESFPLTVTSAQKNPTAFYLCASSTFGGANSPLHFGNGTRLTVT.

The rearrangement links TRBV27 to TRBJ1-6; D gene unclear. The CDR3 loop spans 15 amino acids. V was pared by 0 bases and J by 7 bases, with 10 bases between. Germline lookup yields CDR1 MNHEY and CDR2 SMNVEV (reference sequence). The CDR3 nucleotides are TGTGCCAGCAGTTTATCGACTAAGCGGAATTCACCCCTCCACTTT. Residues: CASSLSTKRNSPLHF.

This clone turned up a few times. J is TRBJ1-6 and V is TRBV6-1, with D tentatively TRBD1 (5 bases). Trimming left V 1 base short and J 5 bases short, with 9 bases between. The CDR3 has 15 amino acids. Germline V CDR1 and CDR2: MNHNS, SASEGT. CDR3 DNA: TGTGCCAGCAGTGAAGGGACAACACATAATTCACCCCTCCACTTT. It translates to CASSEGTTHNSPLHF.

This chain connects TRBV28 to TRBJ1-6; D is undetermined. Trimming cost V 4 bases and J 9 bases, with 16 bases left between them. The length of the CDR3 is 15 residues. Germline V gene sequence: CDR1 MDHEN, CDR2 SYDVKM. The CDR3 DNA reads TGTGCCAGCAGTTCCTTGTATACTGGTGGTTCACCCCTCCACTTT. Protein product: CASSSLYTGGSPLHF.

This chain connects TRBV27 to TRBJ2-7; 12 nucleotides match TRBD1. The CDR3 consists of 13 residues. The V and J ends lost 8 bases and 5 bases, in that order; junction bases with no gene match: 4. The germline CDR1 and CDR2 sequences are MNHEY and SMNVEV (reference sequence). For the CDR3, the DNA is TGTGCCAGCGAAGGGACAGGGGGCGACGAGCAGTACTTC. Translated: CASEGTGGDEQYF.

The rearrangement joins TRBV6-5 to TRBJ1-2; D possibly corresponds to TRBD1 (5 bases). V shed 6 bases and J shed 2 bases, with 16 bases lying between them. There are 15 residues in the CDR3. CDR1 is MNHEY, CDR2 SVGAGI, per germline. The CDR3 DNA reads as TGTGCCAGCAGCAGAGGGACGCCGGGGAACTATGGCTACACCTTC. The encoded protein is CASSRGTPGNYGYTF.

This clone was detected only a few times. The CDR3 here is CASSSGTFSSGNTIYF. CDR3 bases: TGTGCCAGCAGCTCCGGGACCTTTAGCTCTGGAAACACCATATATTTT. This chain links TRBV13 with TRBJ1-3; TRBD1 is a possible D gene (5 bases). CDR3 length: 16 amino acids. V was cut by 4 bases and J by 0 bases, with 13 bases left in between. Germline CDR1 is PRHDT and CDR2 is FYEKMQ (reference sequence). Looking up the rest from reference TRBV13 and TRBJ1-3 gives the full variable domain: AAGVIQSPRHLIKEKRETATLKCYPIPRHDTVYWYQQGPGQDPQFLISFYEKMQSDKGSIPDRFSAQQFSDYHSELNMSSLELGDSALYFCASSSGTFSSGNTIYFGEGSWLTVV.

The chain joins TRBV7-9 to TRBJ1-3, with D hard to call. Germline CDR1 and CDR2: SEHNR and FQNEAQ (reference sequence). The CDR3 has 14 amino acids. With 5 bases removed from V and 1 base from J, the gap between germline ends came to 9 bases. CDR3 sequence reads: CASSPSWSGNTIYF. CDR3 in DNA: TGTGCCAGCAGCCCGTCATGGTCTGGAAACACCATATATTTT.

This rearrangement joins TRBV30 to TRBJ1-1; D perhaps matches TRBD1 (5 bases). This CDR3 contains 16 residues. Germline assignment: CDR1 GTSNPN and CDR2 SVGIG (reference sequence). Trimming cost V 3 bases and J 1 base, with 18 bases left between them. CDR3 coding DNA: TGTGCCTGGAGCGGTTTAGGGGCCGGACAGAACACTGAAGCTTTCTTT. As protein: CAWSGLGAGQNTEAFF.

The count of this clone is one. This chain joins TRBV6-1 and TRBJ1-6; possible D gene TRBD1, 5 bases. Trimming stripped 4 bases from V and 0 bases from J, with 16 bases between. The CDR3 is 18 residues long. CDR1 and CDR2 (germline): MNHNS, SASEGT. The CDR3 protein is CASSGRGEGFSYNSPLHF. The DNA for the CDR3 is TGTGCCAGCAGTGGTCGAGGGGAGGGTTTCTCCTATAATTCACCCCTCCACTTT.

The rearrangement uses TRBV11-2 and TRBJ2-2, with D unresolved. CDR3 length: 16 residues. V was shortened by 3 bases and J by 0 bases, with 11 bases between the two germline ends. Per germline, CDR1 SGHAT and CDR2 FQNNGV. The CDR3 sequence is CASSLSPSPNTGELFF. The CDR3 bases are TGTGCCAGCAGCTTGTCCCCCTCACCGAACACCGGGGAGCTGTTTTTT.

This clone was counted a single time. The V gene is TRBV7-8, the J gene TRBJ2-7; 10 bases fit TRBD1. Germline CDR1 and CDR2: SGHVS and FQNEAQ. This CDR3 has 16 residues. The V and J ends lost 3 bases and 2 bases, in that order; junction bases with no gene match: 7. The chain's CDR3 is CASSLVSGQGTYEQYF. The CDR3 DNA follows: TGTGCCAGCAGCTTGGTCTCGGGACAGGGGACCTACGAGCAGTACTTC.

The chain links TRBV29-1 to TRBJ2-3; D is possibly TRBD2 (5 bases). There are 15 residues in the CDR3. Germline V gene data show CDR1 as SQVTM and CDR2 as ANQGSEA. Trimming took off 1 base at V and 4 bases at J, with 15 bases between the two ends. The CDR3 reads CSVEVGTGWADTQYF. The CDR3 DNA reads TGCAGCGTTGAAGTGGGCACGGGGTGGGCAGATACGCAGTATTTT.

This chain joins TRBV9 and TRBJ1-1; D may be TRBD1 (6 bases). Germline V gives CDR1 SGDLS, CDR2 YYNGEE. This CDR3 comprises 14 residues. The germline V and J ends were trimmed by 3 bases and 4 bases, with 13 bases remaining between them. The CDR3 loop reads CASSATGQATEAFF. CDR3 sequence (DNA): TGTGCCAGCAGCGCAACAGGGCAGGCCACTGAAGCTTTCTTT.

V is TRBV2 and J is TRBJ1-5; tentative D call: TRBD1 (6 bases). V was clipped by 6 bases and J by 1 base, with 10 bases between them. The germline CDR1 and CDR2 sequences are SNHLY and FYNNEI. The CDR3 is 14 residues long. CDR3 region: CASRAQGSNQPQHF. CDR3 nucleotides: TGTGCCAGCAGGGCCCAGGGGAGCAATCAGCCCCAGCATTTT.

This chain uses TRBV5-1 with TRBJ2-2, with a tentative D call TRBD2 (6 bases). The CDR3 spans 16 residues. Germline V gene sequence: CDR1 SGHRS, CDR2 YFSETQ. Deletions cut 2 bases from V and 0 bases from J, with 11 bases between. The CDR3 loop is CASSFGGHANTGELFF. In nucleotides, the CDR3 is TGCGCCAGCAGCTTCGGGGGTCACGCGAACACCGGGGAGCTGTTTTTT. Full variable domain (missing parts from reference TRBV5-1 and TRBJ2-2): KAGVTQTPRYLIKTRGQQVTLSCSPISGHRSVSWYQQTPGQGLQFLFEYFSETQRNKGNFPGRFSGRQFSNSRSEMNVSTLELGDSALYLCASSFGGHANTGELFFGEGSRLTVL.

The chain combines TRBV9 with TRBJ2-3, with a tentative D call TRBD2 (6 bases). The V end was cut by 0 bases, the J end by 3 bases, with 8 bases between. The CDR3 covers 14 residues. CDR1 and CDR2 (germline): SGDLS, YYNGEE. CDR3 nucleotide sequence: TGTGCCAGCAGCGTAGCGGGGGTGACAGATACGCAGTATTTT. Residues: CASSVAGVTDTQYF. Full variable domain (missing parts from reference TRBV9 and TRBJ2-3): DSGVTQTPKHLITATGQRVTLRCSPRSGDLSVYWYQQSLDQGLQFLIQYYNGEERAKGNILERFSAQQFPDLHSELNLSSLELGDSALYFCASSVAGVTDTQYFGPGTRLTVL.

This clone has just one count. The chain links TRBV5-6 to TRBJ2-5; TRBD2 matches 10 bases. The CDR3 runs 14 residues. The J segment lost 3 bases and the V segment lost 4 bases, leaving 3 bases of the junction unmatched. In germline, CDR1 is SGHDT, CDR2 YYEEEE. The CDR3 nucleotides are TGTGCCAGCAGCGTCACTAGCGGGGAAGAGACCCAGTACTTC. Its protein is CASSVTSGEETQYF.

This sequence joins TRBV9 and TRBJ2-3; possible D gene TRBD2, 6 bases. V shed 0 bases and J shed 0 bases, with 14 bases lying between them. Germline lookup yields CDR1 SGDLS and CDR2 YYNGEE. The CDR3 has 17 residues. CDR3: CASSVGGVGTSTDTQYF. CDR3 sequence (DNA): TGTGCCAGCAGCGTAGGAGGGGTAGGGACTAGCACAGATACGCAGTATTTT.

The chain links TRBV11-2 to TRBJ2-2, with TRBD1 matching 7 bases. The CDR3 totals 13 residues. Germline CDR1 is SGHAT and CDR2 is FQNNGV. The V segment lost 3 bases and the J segment 8 bases; nucleotides outside the gene matches: 3. The CDR3 nucleotides read TGTGCCAGCAGCTTGACAGGGCCAGGGGAGCTGTTTTTT. Encoded protein: CASSLTGPGELFF.

The genes are TRBV6-1 and TRBJ1-4, with 12 bases that match TRBD1. Germline loops: CDR1 MNHNS, CDR2 SASEGT. The CDR3 is 17 residues long. Trimming took 3 bases from V and 3 from J; bases not matched to a gene: 5. The CDR3 spells CASSDRDRGRANEKLFF. The CDR3 coding sequence is TGTGCCAGCAGTGACCGGGACAGGGGGCGGGCTAATGAAAAACTGTTTTTT.

This chain links TRBV6-1 with TRBJ1-2; D perhaps matches TRBD1 (6 bases). The CDR3 is made up of 14 amino acids. V dropped 2 bases and J dropped 4 bases, with 11 bases sitting between them. CDR1 is MNHNS, CDR2 SASEGT, per germline. As DNA, the CDR3 is TGTGCCAGCAGTGAACGGGGGGCTGGCTATGGCTACACCTTC. Amino acid sequence: CASSERGAGYGYTF.